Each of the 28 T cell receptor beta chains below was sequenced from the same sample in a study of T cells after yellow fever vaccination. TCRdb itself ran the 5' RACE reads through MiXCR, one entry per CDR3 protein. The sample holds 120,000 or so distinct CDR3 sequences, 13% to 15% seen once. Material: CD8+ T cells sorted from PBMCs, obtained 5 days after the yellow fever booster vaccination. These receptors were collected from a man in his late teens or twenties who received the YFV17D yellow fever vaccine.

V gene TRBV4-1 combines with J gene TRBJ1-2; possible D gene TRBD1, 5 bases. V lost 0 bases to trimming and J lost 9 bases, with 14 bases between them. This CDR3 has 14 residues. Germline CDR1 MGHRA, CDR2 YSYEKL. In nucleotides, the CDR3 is TGCGCCAGCAGCCAAGACAGGGTGCCTTATTGCTACACCTTC. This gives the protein CASSQDRVPYCYTF.

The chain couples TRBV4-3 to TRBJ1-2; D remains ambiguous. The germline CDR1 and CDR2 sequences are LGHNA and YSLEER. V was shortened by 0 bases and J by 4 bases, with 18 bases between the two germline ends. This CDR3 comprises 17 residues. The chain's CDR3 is CASSQERAGRIGYGYTF. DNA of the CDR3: TGCGCCAGCAGCCAAGAGCGGGCAGGACGTATCGGCTATGGCTACACCTTC.

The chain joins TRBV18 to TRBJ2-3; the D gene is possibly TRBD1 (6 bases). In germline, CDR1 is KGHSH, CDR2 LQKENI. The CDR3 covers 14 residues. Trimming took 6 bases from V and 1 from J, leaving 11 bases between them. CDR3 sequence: CASSPQGCTDTQYF. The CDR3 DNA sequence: TGTGCCAGCTCGCCCCAGGGGTGCACAGATACGCAGTATTTT.

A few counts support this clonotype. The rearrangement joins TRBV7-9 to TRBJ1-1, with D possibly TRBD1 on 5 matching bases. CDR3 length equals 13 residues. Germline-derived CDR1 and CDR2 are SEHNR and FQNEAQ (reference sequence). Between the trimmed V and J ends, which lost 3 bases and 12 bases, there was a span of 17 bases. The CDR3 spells CASSFPSDNYPFF. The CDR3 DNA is TGTGCCAGCAGCTTCCCCTCGGACAACTACCCTTTCTTT. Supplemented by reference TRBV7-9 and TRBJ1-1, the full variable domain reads DTGVSQNPRHKITKRGQNVTFRCDPISEHNRLYWYRQTLGQGPEFLTYFQNEAQLEKSRLLSDRFSAERPKGSFSTLEIQRTEQGDSAMYLCASSFPSDNYPFFGQGTRLTVV.

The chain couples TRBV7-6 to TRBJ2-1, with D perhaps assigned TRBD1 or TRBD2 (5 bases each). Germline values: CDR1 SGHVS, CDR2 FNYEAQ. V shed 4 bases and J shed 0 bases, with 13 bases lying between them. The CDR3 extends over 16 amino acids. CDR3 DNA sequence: TGTGCCAGCAGCTCCCCCGGGGCCCCCTCCTACAATGAGCAGTTCTTC. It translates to CASSSPGAPSYNEQFF. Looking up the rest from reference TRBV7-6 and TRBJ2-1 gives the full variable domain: GAGVSQSPRYKVTKRGQDVALRCDPISGHVSLYWYRQALGQGPEFLTYFNYEAQQDKSGLPNDRFSAERPEGSISTLTIQRTEQRDSAMYRCASSSPGAPSYNEQFFGPGTRLTVL.

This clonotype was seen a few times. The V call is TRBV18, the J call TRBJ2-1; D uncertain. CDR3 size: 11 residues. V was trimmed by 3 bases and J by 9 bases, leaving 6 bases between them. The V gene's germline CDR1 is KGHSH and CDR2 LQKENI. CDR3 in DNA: TGTGCCAGCTCACCTGTAGCTGAGCAGTTCTTC. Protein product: CASSPVAEQFF. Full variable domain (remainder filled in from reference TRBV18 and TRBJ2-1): NAGVMQNPRHLVRRRGQEARLRCSPMKGHSHVYWYRQLPEEGLKFMVYLQKENIIDESGMPKERFSAEFPKEGPSILRIQQVVRGDSAAYFCASSPVAEQFFGPGTRLTVL.

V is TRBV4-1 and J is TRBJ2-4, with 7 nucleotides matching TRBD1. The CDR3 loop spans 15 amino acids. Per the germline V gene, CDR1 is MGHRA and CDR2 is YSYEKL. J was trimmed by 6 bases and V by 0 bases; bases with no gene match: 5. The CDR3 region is CASSQDRGQGNIQYF. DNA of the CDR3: TGCGCCAGCAGCCAAGATAGGGGGCAGGGAAACATTCAGTACTTC.

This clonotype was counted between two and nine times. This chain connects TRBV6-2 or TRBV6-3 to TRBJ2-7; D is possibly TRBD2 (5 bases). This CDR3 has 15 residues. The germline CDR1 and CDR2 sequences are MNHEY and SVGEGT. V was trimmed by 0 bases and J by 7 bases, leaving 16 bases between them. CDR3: CASSYSATPPGEQYF. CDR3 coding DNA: TGTGCCAGCAGTTACTCAGCTACACCCCCGGGGGAGCAGTACTTC.

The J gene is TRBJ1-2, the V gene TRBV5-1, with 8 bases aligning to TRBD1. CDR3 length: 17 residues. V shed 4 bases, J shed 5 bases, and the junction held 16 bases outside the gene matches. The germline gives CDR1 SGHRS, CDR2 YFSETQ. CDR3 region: CASSAGTGAFGFYGYTF. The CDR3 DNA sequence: TGCGCCAGCAGCGCAGGGACAGGAGCGTTTGGGTTTTATGGCTACACCTTC.

As DNA, the CDR3 is TGTGCCAGCACCTCGGGGGCGTACACTGAAGCTTTCTTT. Protein: CASTSGAYTEAFF. This chain connects TRBV6-5 to TRBJ1-1, with TRBD1 as a possible D gene (6 bases). The CDR3 totals 13 residues. Germline V gives CDR1 MNHEY, CDR2 SVGAGI. V was clipped by 7 bases and J by 3 bases, with 12 bases between them.

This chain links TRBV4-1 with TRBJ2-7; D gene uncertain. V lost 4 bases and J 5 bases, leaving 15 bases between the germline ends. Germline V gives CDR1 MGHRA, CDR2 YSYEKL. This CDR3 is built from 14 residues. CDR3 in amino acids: CASSPAPGLNEQYV. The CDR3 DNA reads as TGCGCCAGCAGCCCCGCGCCCGGGCTAAACGAGCAGTACGTC.

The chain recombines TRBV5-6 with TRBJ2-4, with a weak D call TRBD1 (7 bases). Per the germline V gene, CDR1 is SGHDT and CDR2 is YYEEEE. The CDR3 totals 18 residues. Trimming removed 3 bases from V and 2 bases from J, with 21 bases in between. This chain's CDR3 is CASSSPAGGPVTKNIQYF. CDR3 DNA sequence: TGTGCCAGCAGCTCCCCTGCAGGGGGGCCCGTGACCAAAAACATTCAGTACTTC.

The CDR3 DNA reads as TGTGCCAGCAGCTTATGGCAGGGAGAGACCCAGTACTTC. Encoded protein: CASSLWQGETQYF. This sequence joins TRBV7-2 and TRBJ2-5; D perhaps matches TRBD1 (5 bases). With 2 bases removed from V and 4 bases from J, the gap between germline ends came to 8 bases. Germline CDR1 reads SGHTA; CDR2 reads FQGNSA. This CDR3 contains 13 residues.

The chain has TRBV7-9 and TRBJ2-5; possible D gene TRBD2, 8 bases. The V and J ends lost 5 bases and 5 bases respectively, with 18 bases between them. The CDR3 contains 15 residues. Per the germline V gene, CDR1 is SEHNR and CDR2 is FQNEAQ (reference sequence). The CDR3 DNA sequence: TGTGCCAGCAGCCACCGGGAGGGGGCCGGTGAGACCCAGTACTTC. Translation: CASSHREGAGETQYF.

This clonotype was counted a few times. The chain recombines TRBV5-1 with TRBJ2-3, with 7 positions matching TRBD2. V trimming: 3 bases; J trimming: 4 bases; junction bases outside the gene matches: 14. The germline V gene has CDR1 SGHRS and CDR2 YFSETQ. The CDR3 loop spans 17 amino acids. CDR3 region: CASSWYGTTDGADTQYF. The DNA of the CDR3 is TGCGCCAGCAGCTGGTATGGGACTACCGATGGGGCAGATACGCAGTATTTT. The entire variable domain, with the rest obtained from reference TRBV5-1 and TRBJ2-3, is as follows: KAGVTQTPRYLIKTRGQQVTLSCSPISGHRSVSWYQQTPGQGLQFLFEYFSETQRNKGNFPGRFSGRQFSNSRSEMNVSTLELGDSALYLCASSWYGTTDGADTQYFGPGTRLTVL.

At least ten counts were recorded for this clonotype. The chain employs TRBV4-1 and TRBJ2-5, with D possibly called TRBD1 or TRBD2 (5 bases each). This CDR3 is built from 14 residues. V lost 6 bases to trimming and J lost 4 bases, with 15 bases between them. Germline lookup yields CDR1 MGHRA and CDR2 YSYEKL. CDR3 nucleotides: TGCGCCAGCAGGAGGGGATCAGACCCAGAGACCCAGTACTTC. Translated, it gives CASRRGSDPETQYF.

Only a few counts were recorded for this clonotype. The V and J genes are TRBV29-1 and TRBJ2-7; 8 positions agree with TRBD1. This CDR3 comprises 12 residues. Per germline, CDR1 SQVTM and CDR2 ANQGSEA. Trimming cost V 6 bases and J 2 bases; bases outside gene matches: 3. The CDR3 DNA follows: TGCAGCGTAGTGGACAGGGCCTACGAGCAGTACGTC. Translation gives CSVVDRAYEQYV.

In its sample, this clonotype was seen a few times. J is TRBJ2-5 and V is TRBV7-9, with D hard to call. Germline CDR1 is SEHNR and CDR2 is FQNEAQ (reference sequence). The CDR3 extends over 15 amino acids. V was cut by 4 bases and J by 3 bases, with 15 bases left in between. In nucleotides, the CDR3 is TGTGCCAGCAGCTCTGGCCCGGATGGGGAAGAGACCCAGTACTTC. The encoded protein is CASSSGPDGEETQYF. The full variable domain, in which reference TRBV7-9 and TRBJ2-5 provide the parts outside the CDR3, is DTGVSQNPRHKITKRGQNVTFRCDPISEHNRLYWYRQTLGQGPEFLTYFQNEAQLEKSRLLSDRFSAERPKGSFSTLEIQRTEQGDSAMYLCASSSGPDGEETQYFGPGTRLLVL.

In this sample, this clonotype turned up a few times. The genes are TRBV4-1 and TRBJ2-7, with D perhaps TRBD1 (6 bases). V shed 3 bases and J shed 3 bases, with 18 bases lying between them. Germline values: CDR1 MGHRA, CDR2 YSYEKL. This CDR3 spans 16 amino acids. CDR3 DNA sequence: TGCGCCAGCAGCCAGGATGACAGGCACAATGGCTACGAGCAGTACTTC. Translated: CASSQDDRHNGYEQYF.

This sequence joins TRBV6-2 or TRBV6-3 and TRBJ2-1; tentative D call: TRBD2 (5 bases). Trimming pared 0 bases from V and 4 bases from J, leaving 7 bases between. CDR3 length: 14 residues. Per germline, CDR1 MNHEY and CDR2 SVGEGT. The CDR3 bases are TGTGCCAGCAGTTACTCCGCGGGTTACAATGAGCAGTTCTTC. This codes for CASSYSAGYNEQFF.

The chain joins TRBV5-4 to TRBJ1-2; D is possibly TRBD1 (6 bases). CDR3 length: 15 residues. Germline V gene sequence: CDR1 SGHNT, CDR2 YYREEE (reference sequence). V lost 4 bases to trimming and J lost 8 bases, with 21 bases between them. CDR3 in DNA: TGTGCCAGCAGCCCTTATAGGGGGGCGGTGCAAGGCTACACCTTC. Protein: CASSPYRGAVQGYTF.

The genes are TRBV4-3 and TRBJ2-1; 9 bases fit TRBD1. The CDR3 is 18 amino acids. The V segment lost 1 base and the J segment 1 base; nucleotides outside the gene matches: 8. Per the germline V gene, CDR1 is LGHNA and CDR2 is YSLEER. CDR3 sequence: CASSQGTGTGKSYNEQFF. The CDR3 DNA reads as TGCGCCAGCAGCCAAGGGACCGGGACAGGGAAGTCCTACAATGAGCAGTTCTTC.

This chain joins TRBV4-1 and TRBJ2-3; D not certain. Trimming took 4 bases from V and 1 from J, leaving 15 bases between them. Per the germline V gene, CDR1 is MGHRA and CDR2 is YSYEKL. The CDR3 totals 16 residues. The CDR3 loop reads CASSLISAGGTDTQYF. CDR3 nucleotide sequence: TGCGCCAGCAGCCTGATCTCTGCAGGAGGCACAGATACGCAGTATTTT.

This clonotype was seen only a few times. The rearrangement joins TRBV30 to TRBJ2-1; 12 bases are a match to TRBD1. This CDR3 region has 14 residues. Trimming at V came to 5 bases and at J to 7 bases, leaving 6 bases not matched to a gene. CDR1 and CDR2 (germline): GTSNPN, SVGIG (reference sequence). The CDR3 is CAWDPGQGANEQFF. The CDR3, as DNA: TGTGCCTGGGATCCGGGACAGGGGGCAAATGAGCAGTTCTTC. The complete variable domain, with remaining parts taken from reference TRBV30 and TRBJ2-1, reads SQTIHQWPATLVQPVGSPLSLECTVEGTSNPNLYWYRQAAGRGLQLLFYSVGIGQISSEVPQNLSASRPQDRQFILSSKKLLLSDSGFYLCAWDPGQGANEQFFGPGTRLTVL.

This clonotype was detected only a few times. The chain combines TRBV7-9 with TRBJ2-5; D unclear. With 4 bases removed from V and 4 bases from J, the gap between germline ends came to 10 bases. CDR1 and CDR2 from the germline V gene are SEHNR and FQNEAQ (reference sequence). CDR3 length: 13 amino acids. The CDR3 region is CASSWVPTETQYF. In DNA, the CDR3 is TGTGCCAGCAGCTGGGTTCCGACAGAGACCCAGTACTTC.

Here the CDR3 reads CASSQDRDRGRETQYF. The CDR3 DNA follows: TGTGCCAGCAGCCAAGATCGGGACAGGGGGCGGGAGACCCAGTACTTC. The genes are TRBV3-1 and TRBJ2-5; 12 bases are shared with TRBD1. This CDR3 comprises 16 residues. Trimming took 0 bases from V and 5 from J; bases not matched to a gene: 4. Germline loops: CDR1 LGHDT, CDR2 YNNKEL (reference sequence).

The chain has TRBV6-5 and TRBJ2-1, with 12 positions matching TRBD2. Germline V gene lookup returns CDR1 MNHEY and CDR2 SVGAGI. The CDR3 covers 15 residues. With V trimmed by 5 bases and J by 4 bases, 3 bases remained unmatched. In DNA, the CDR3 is TGTGCCAGCAGTCCCCTAGCGGGGGGGTACAATGAGCAGTTCTTC. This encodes CASSPLAGGYNEQFF.

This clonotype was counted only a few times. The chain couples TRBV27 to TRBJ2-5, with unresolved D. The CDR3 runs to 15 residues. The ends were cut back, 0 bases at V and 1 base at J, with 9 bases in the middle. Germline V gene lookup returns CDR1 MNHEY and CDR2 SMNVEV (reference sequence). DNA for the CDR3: TGTGCCAGCAGTTTATCGGCAGGAGCCCAAGAGACCCAGTACTTC. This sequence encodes CASSLSAGAQETQYF.